Below, 9 T cell receptor beta chains from the same sample are listed, as sequenced in a study of blood T cell repertoires in COVID-19. Libraries were prepared by immunoSEQ multiplex PCR; TCRdb keeps only in-frame clonotypes and omits some of them. The table lists some 120,000 clones, roughly 91% of them singletons, with approximately 1.5% in the top ten. What was sequenced was peripheral blood. The receptors come from a human donor in a cohort sampled during active COVID-19.

The CDR3 nucleotides read TGCGCCAGCAATAACGGGTTAGACCCCTTCTACGAGCAGTACTTC. Encoded protein: CASNNGLDPFYEQYF. The gene calls are TRBV5-1 and TRBJ2-7, with unresolved D. CDR1 SGHRS and CDR2 YFSETQ come from the germline V gene. The CDR3 covers 15 residues. The germline V and J ends were trimmed by 6 bases and 3 bases, with 19 bases remaining between them.

This clone was seen only a few times. The V gene is TRBV9, the J gene TRBJ2-7, with TRBD1 matching 8 bases. CDR1 and CDR2 (germline): SGDLS, YYNGEE. The CDR3 loop spans 15 amino acids. V dropped 4 bases and J dropped 1; count of bases not matched to a gene: 7. CDR3: CASSPVRDRSYEQYF. The DNA for the CDR3 is TGTGCCAGCAGCCCAGTCCGGGACAGGTCCTACGAGCAGTACTTC.

V and J are TRBV12-3 or TRBV12-4 and TRBJ1-1, with D unresolved. The CDR3 length is 13 residues. The germline V and J ends were trimmed by 6 bases and 0 bases, with 8 bases remaining between them. CDR3 region: CASSLQMNTEAFF. The CDR3 coding sequence is TGTGCCAGCAGCTTACAGATGAACACTGAAGCTTTCTTT.

The gene calls are TRBV27 and TRBJ1-2; 8 bases are shared with TRBD1. The germline gives CDR1 MNHEY, CDR2 SMNVEV (reference sequence). The CDR3 extends over 15 amino acids. After removal of 4 bases from V and 4 bases from J, the junction contained 8 bases not matched to a gene. The CDR3 here is CASSWGAGGFYGYTF. The CDR3 bases are TGTGCCAGCAGTTGGGGAGCAGGGGGCTTCTATGGCTACACCTTC.

The V call is TRBV3-1 (or the pseudogene TRBV3-2), the J call TRBJ2-7; TRBD2 aligns across 8 bases. CDR1 LGHDT and CDR2 YNNKEL come from the germline V gene (reference sequence). The CDR3 is 17 residues long. Trimming cost V 2 bases and J 0 bases; bases outside gene matches: 9. CDR3 in amino acids: CASSQTSSGPSSYEQYF. The CDR3 nucleotides read TGTGCCAGCAGCCAAACATCTAGCGGGCCGAGCTCCTACGAGCAGTACTTC.

The genes are TRBV18 and TRBJ2-7, with 7 bases identical to TRBD1. J was trimmed by 3 bases and V by 5 bases; bases with no gene match: 7. This CDR3 has 14 residues. Per the germline V gene, CDR1 is KGHSH and CDR2 is LQKENI. CDR3 bases: TGTGCCAGCTCAAACAGCTACAGGGGCTACGAGCAGTACTTC. Its translation: CASSNSYRGYEQYF.

The rearrangement uses TRBV5-4 and TRBJ1-1; D possibly corresponds to TRBD1 (5 bases). Germline CDR1 is SGHNT and CDR2 is YYREEE (reference sequence). V lost 4 bases and J lost 4, with 17 bases in between. The CDR3 extends over 15 amino acids. CDR3 protein: CASSLDLQVLTEAFF. CDR3 bases: TGTGCCAGCAGCCTTGATTTACAGGTCCTCACTGAAGCTTTCTTT.

This sequence joins TRBV5-1 and TRBJ2-1, with D possibly matching TRBD2 (5 bases). Trimming cost V 6 bases and J 2 bases, with 6 bases left between them. CDR1 SGHRS and CDR2 YFSETQ come from the germline V gene. The CDR3 has 12 residues. CDR3 DNA: TGCGCCAGCACGGGGACCTACAATGAGCAGTTCTTC. It yields the protein CASTGTYNEQFF. The whole variable domain, remainder taken from reference TRBV5-1 and TRBJ2-1, is KAGVTQTPRYLIKTRGQQVTLSCSPISGHRSVSWYQQTPGQGLQFLFEYFSETQRNKGNFPGRFSGRQFSNSRSEMNVSTLELGDSALYLCASTGTYNEQFFGPGTRLTVL.

The chain joins TRBV6-2 or TRBV6-3 to TRBJ1-1; 10 bases align to TRBD1. The trim removed 4 bases at V and 7 bases at J, leaving 9 bases unmatched. CDR1 is MNHEY, CDR2 SVGEGT, per germline. This CDR3 comprises 15 residues. CDR3 loop: CASSLTGGAGYEAFF. CDR3 sequence (DNA): TGTGCCAGCAGTTTGACAGGGGGCGCGGGATATGAAGCTTTCTTT.